One sample yielded the 4 T cell receptor beta chains listed below, sequenced in a study of tumor-infiltrating lymphocytes in primary liver carcinoma. Unsorted whole blood supplied the blood RNA, and germline DNA was isolated too. TCR beta cDNA was reverse-transcribed from around 0.55 ug of total RNA. The reaction used a constant-region primer and ProtoScript II reverse transcriptase. Slightly modified ARM-PCR served as the procedure for the TCR beta libraries. These libraries came from three rounds of nested multiplex PCR. The first two PCR rounds, approximately 10 cycles each, used TRBV1-TRBV30 forward primers and a C-beta reverse primer. TCRdb reprocessed the multiplex PCR reads via MiXCR and lists one record per CDR3 protein. This table has about 300,000 distinct CDR3 sequences, 65% appearing once. Sequencing was carried out using peripheral blood. The receptors originated from a middle-aged man with primary liver carcinoma and hepatitis B virus infection.

As concerns this clonotype: A much larger clone is a single base away; this may be a read error. This chain links TRBV6-2 or TRBV6-3 with TRBJ1-2; no clear D. The germline CDR1 and CDR2 sequences are MNHEY and SVGEGT. This CDR3 is built from 13 residues. CDR3 sequence (DNA): TGTGCCAGCAGCCCCCGGAGCGGCTATGGCCACACCTTC. Protein product: CASSPRSGYGHTF.

About this clonotype: A read error may produce the germline difference seen at one junction end. The CDR3 region has the DNA TGTGCTAGCAGTGGAGAGAGGAATCGGCCCCAGCATTTT. This gives the protein CASSGERNRPQHF. The chain couples TRBV6-1 to TRBJ1-5; D not certain. CDR1 is MNHNS and CDR2 is SASEGT in the germline V gene. The length of the CDR3 is 13 residues.

A word on this clonotype: At one end, the junction sequence differs from germline, possibly due to a read error. V is TRBV30 and J is TRBJ2-1; D gene ambiguous. Germline V CDR1 and CDR2: GTSNPN, SVGIG (reference sequence). The CDR3 spans 13 residues. CDR3 sequence reads: CTWSRYSYNEQFF. The DNA for the CDR3 is TGTACCTGGAGCCGCTACTCCTACAATGAGCAGTTTTTC.

This clonotype has ten or more counts. V is TRBV7-8 and J is TRBJ1-1; D not resolved. Germline lookup yields CDR1 SGHVS and CDR2 FQNEAQ. The CDR3 loop spans 13 amino acids. V lost 2 bases and J 9 bases, leaving 13 bases between the germline ends. Here the CDR3 reads CASSLIDRSQAFF. CDR3 sequence (DNA): TGTGCCAGCAGCTTAATTGACCGATCTCAAGCTTTCTTT.